The 27 T cell receptor beta chains below were found in one sample sequenced in a study of blood T cell repertoires in COVID-19. Sequencing used immunoSEQ multiplex PCR; TCRdb keeps in-frame clones, though not all of them. The sample holds 240,000 or so clones, about 83% seen once. The sequencing input was PBMCs or T cells enriched from blood (not recorded which). These receptors were taken from a woman aged 45-65 years who had recovered from COVID-19.

The chain uses TRBV10-3 and TRBJ1-5; 8 bases map to TRBD1. V was pared by 4 bases and J by 7 bases, with 6 bases of the junction left unmatched. The germline V gene encodes CDR1 ENHRY and CDR2 SYGVKD. The CDR3 is 14 residues long. The CDR3 sequence: CAISAGQGTQPQHF. The CDR3, as DNA: TGTGCCATCAGTGCCGGACAGGGAACGCAGCCCCAGCATTTT.

V gene TRBV28 combines with J gene TRBJ1-6; D gene unclear. Germline CDR1 reads MDHEN; CDR2 reads SYDVKM. Trimming left V 3 bases short and J 0 bases short, with 12 bases between. CDR3 length: 17 residues. The CDR3 nucleotides read TGTGCCAGCAGTTTGTCACAGCCCAGCTCCTATAATTCACCCCTCCACTTT. This encodes CASSLSQPSSYNSPLHF. Filled out from reference TRBV28 and TRBJ1-6, the complete variable domain reads DVKVTQSSRYLVKRTGEKVFLECVQDMDHENMFWYRQDPGLGLRLIYFSYDVKMKEKGDIPEGYSVSREKKERFSLILESASTNQTSMYLCASSLSQPSSYNSPLHFGNGTRLTVT.

The chain has TRBV4-2 and TRBJ1-1, with TRBD1 matching 8 bases. CDR3 length: 15 residues. Trimming removed 5 bases from V and 0 bases from J; junction bases left unmatched: 5. The V gene's germline CDR1 is LGHNA and CDR2 YNFKEQ. CDR3 bases: TGTGCCAGCAGCACCTGGACAGGGATGAACACTGAAGCTTTCTTT. Protein: CASSTWTGMNTEAFF.

The V call is TRBV11-3, the J call TRBJ2-6; possibly TRBD2 for D (5 bases). Trimming pared 5 bases from V and 0 bases from J, leaving 20 bases between. Germline V gene sequence: CDR1 SGHNT, CDR2 YENEEA. CDR3 length: 19 amino acids. The CDR3 bases are TGTGCCAGCAGCGTCTCCCCATGGCAGGACTCCTCTGGGGCCAACGTCCTGACTTTC. Translating gives CASSVSPWQDSSGANVLTF. Full variable domain (rest looked up from reference TRBV11-3 and TRBJ2-6): EAGVVQSPRYKIIEKKQPVAFWCNPISGHNTLYWYLQNLGQGPELLIRYENEEAVDDSQLPKDRFSAERLKGVDSTLKIQPAELGDSAVYLCASSVSPWQDSSGANVLTFGAGSRLTVL.

The V gene is TRBV28, the J gene TRBJ2-2; no definite D call. Germline assignment: CDR1 MDHEN and CDR2 SYDVKM. The CDR3 covers 14 residues. V lost 7 bases to trimming and J lost 3 bases, with 12 bases between them. The CDR3 spells CASIRGSHTGELFF. CDR3 DNA sequence: TGTGCCAGCATCCGAGGTTCCCACACCGGGGAGCTGTTTTTT. Full variable domain (outside the CDR3, taken from reference TRBV28 and TRBJ2-2): DVKVTQSSRYLVKRTGEKVFLECVQDMDHENMFWYRQDPGLGLRLIYFSYDVKMKEKGDIPEGYSVSREKKERFSLILESASTNQTSMYLCASIRGSHTGELFFGEGSRLTVL.

The V and J genes are TRBV5-1 and TRBJ2-5, with D possibly TRBD2 on 6 matching bases. V was cut by 0 bases and J by 5 bases, with 11 bases left in between. The CDR3 contains 14 residues. Germline assignment: CDR1 SGHRS and CDR2 YFSETQ. CDR3 in amino acids: CASSLGESGETQYF. As DNA, the CDR3 is TGCGCCAGCAGCTTGGGGGAAAGCGGGGAGACCCAGTACTTC. Variable domain in full (rest from reference TRBV5-1 and TRBJ2-5): KAGVTQTPRYLIKTRGQQVTLSCSPISGHRSVSWYQQTPGQGLQFLFEYFSETQRNKGNFPGRFSGRQFSNSRSEMNVSTLELGDSALYLCASSLGESGETQYFGPGTRLLVL.

The rearrangement uses TRBV4-1 and TRBJ2-6, with a possible D match to TRBD2 (5 bases). This CDR3 has 14 residues. V lost 4 bases to trimming and J lost 4 bases, with 8 bases between them. Germline assignment: CDR1 MGHRA and CDR2 YSYEKL. The CDR3 region has the DNA TGCGCCAGCAGCCTTGGACTCGGGGCCAACGTCCTGACTTTC. It specifies CASSLGLGANVLTF.

This clone showed up just once. This chain connects TRBV15 to TRBJ2-3, with D possibly matching TRBD2 (5 bases). The V end was cut by 5 bases, the J end by 4 bases, with 19 bases between. Per the germline V gene, CDR1 is LNHNV and CDR2 is YYDKDF (reference sequence). There are 16 residues in the CDR3. CDR3: CATSGIASWIPDTQYF. CDR3 sequence (DNA): TGTGCCACCAGCGGTATAGCGTCCTGGATCCCAGATACGCAGTATTTT.

The CDR3 sequence is CASSIRQGTYEQYF. CDR3 nucleotide sequence: TGTGCCAGCAGTATTCGACAGGGAACCTACGAGCAGTACTTC. V usage is TRBV6-5 and J usage is TRBJ2-7; 7 bases fit TRBD1. The CDR3 spans 14 residues. Germline lookup yields CDR1 MNHEY and CDR2 SVGAGI. Trimming cost V 5 bases and J 2 bases; bases outside gene matches: 6.

This clone has just a few counts. The rearrangement joins TRBV4-1 to TRBJ1-2, with 8 bases identical to TRBD1. CDR3 size: 16 residues. Per germline, CDR1 MGHRA and CDR2 YSYEKL. Trimming took 2 bases from V and 2 from J; bases not matched to a gene: 7. CDR3 in DNA: TGCGCCAGCAGCCAACCCGGGACAGGCTCCAACTATGGCTACACCTTC. It codes for CASSQPGTGSNYGYTF.

The J gene is TRBJ2-7, the V gene TRBV21-1; the D segment call TRBD2 is taken from the table without a DNA check. TRBV21-1 is deemed a pseudogene. The CDR3 is made up of 12 amino acids. For the CDR3, the DNA is TGTGCCAGGGGACTAGCTTTCTACGAGCAGTACTTC. Amino acids: CARGLAFYEQYF.

The CDR3 DNA is TGTGCCAGCAGTTACGGGCGGGTGGGCTACGAGCAGTACTTC. Translated, it gives CASSYGRVGYEQYF. The chain carries TRBV6-5 and TRBJ2-7; tentatively, D is TRBD2 (5 bases). Deletions cut 2 bases from V and 3 bases from J, with 11 bases between. Germline V gene lookup returns CDR1 MNHEY and CDR2 SVGAGI. The length of the CDR3 is 14 residues.

This chain joins TRBV4-1 and TRBJ1-1; no reliable D call. Per germline, CDR1 MGHRA and CDR2 YSYEKL. Trimming shortened V by 3 bases and J by 1 base, and 9 bases separated the two germline ends. The CDR3 totals 14 residues. DNA of the CDR3: TGCGCCAGCAGCCATGCTCGGGGGAACACTGAAGCTTTCTTT. Translating it yields CASSHARGNTEAFF.

This clone was observed at least ten times. The V call is TRBV2, the J call TRBJ1-3; the D gene is possibly TRBD1 (6 bases). The germline V gene has CDR1 SNHLY and CDR2 FYNNEI. Trimming removed 6 bases from V and 0 bases from J, with 12 bases in between. The CDR3 loop spans 15 amino acids. Written as DNA, the CDR3 is TGTGCCAGCAGGCCACAGGGCCTCTCTGGAAACACCATATATTTT. As protein: CASRPQGLSGNTIYF.

This chain uses TRBV5-1 with TRBJ2-1; 7 bases agree with TRBD1. CDR3 length equals 14 residues. Losses at the gene ends were 4 bases for V and 5 bases for J; bases not matched to a gene: 6. From germline, CDR1 is SGHRS and CDR2 YFSETQ. In nucleotides, the CDR3 is TGCGCCAGCAGCCCCCAGGGACAGAACAATGAGCAGTTCTTC. Amino acid sequence: CASSPQGQNNEQFF.

This chain uses TRBV18 with TRBJ2-2; D is unresolved. V was cut by 8 bases and J by 4 bases, with 17 bases left in between. This CDR3 spans 15 amino acids. Germline lookup yields CDR1 KGHSH and CDR2 LQKENI. CDR3 in amino acids: CASPTEQNPTGELFF. For the CDR3, the DNA is TGTGCCAGCCCCACGGAGCAGAATCCCACCGGGGAGCTGTTTTTT.

The chain carries TRBV7-9 and TRBJ1-5, with 8 bases fitting TRBD1. Trimming at V came to 5 bases and at J to 5 bases, leaving 11 bases not matched to a gene. Germline assignment: CDR1 SEHNR and CDR2 FQNEAQ (reference sequence). The CDR3 is 16 amino acids. In nucleotides, the CDR3 is TGTGCCAGCAGCCCAGGGGGCGCGGAGGTTTATCAGCCCCAGCATTTT. Translated: CASSPGGAEVYQPQHF.

The rearrangement uses TRBV7-2 and TRBJ2-3, with D maybe TRBD1 (6 bases). This CDR3 comprises 14 residues. Germline assignment: CDR1 SGHTA and CDR2 FQGNSA. Trimming left V 8 bases short and J 2 bases short, with 14 bases between. The CDR3 DNA sequence: TGTGCCAGCGACCCCGGACAGCTCACAGATACGCAGTATTTT. Translation: CASDPGQLTDTQYF. The whole variable domain, filled in from reference TRBV7-2 and TRBJ2-3, reads GAGVSQSPSNKVTEKGKDVELRCDPISGHTALYWYRQSLGQGLEFLIYFQGNSAPDKSGLPSDRFSAERTGGSVSTLTIQRTQQEDSAVYLCASDPGQLTDTQYFGPGTRLTVL.

V gene TRBV24-1 combines with J gene TRBJ1-1; 9 bases agree with TRBD1. In germline, CDR1 is KGHDR, CDR2 SFDVKD. The CDR3 consists of 18 residues. After removal of 1 base from V and 4 bases from J, the junction contained 12 bases not matched to a gene. CDR3 residues: CATSDFALSGQGSTEAFF. CDR3 nucleotides: TGTGCCACCAGTGATTTTGCCCTCTCAGGACAGGGGTCCACTGAAGCTTTCTTT.

The chain joins TRBV4-1 to TRBJ2-2; perhaps TRBD2 as D (7 bases). The CDR3 covers 15 residues. Germline V gene lookup returns CDR1 MGHRA and CDR2 YSYEKL. Trimming cost V 6 bases and J 3 bases, with 14 bases left between them. The CDR3 DNA reads TGCGCCAGCAGGGCCTCGGGGGGCTACACCGGGGAGCTGTTTTTT. Translating gives CASRASGGYTGELFF.

The rearrangement joins TRBV7-6 to TRBJ2-5; D may be TRBD1 (5 bases). Between the trimmed V and J ends, which lost 3 bases and 5 bases, there was a span of 13 bases. The CDR3 runs 14 residues. Germline values: CDR1 SGHVS, CDR2 FNYEAQ. Here the CDR3 DNA reads TGTGCCAGCAGCTTGAATCCAGGGAAGGAGACCCAGTACTTC. Its protein product is CASSLNPGKETQYF.

The chain is built from TRBV27 and TRBJ2-6, with unresolved D. V lost 6 bases and J lost 0, with 9 bases in between. Germline V gene sequence: CDR1 MNHEY, CDR2 SMNVEV (reference sequence). This CDR3 is built from 15 residues. The CDR3: CASRSPSSGANVLTF. The CDR3 nucleotides are TGTGCCAGCAGATCCCCCAGCTCTGGGGCCAACGTCCTGACTTTC.

This chain connects TRBV29-1 to TRBJ1-1; 7 bases are a match to TRBD1. CDR1 SQVTM and CDR2 ANQGSEA come from the germline V gene. The J segment lost 1 base and the V segment lost 6 bases, leaving 5 bases of the junction unmatched. The CDR3 is 13 amino acids. The CDR3 nucleotides are TGCAGCGTGAACAGGGGCTGGAACACTGAAGCTTTCTTT. This codes for CSVNRGWNTEAFF. Full variable domain (missing parts from reference TRBV29-1 and TRBJ1-1): SAVISQKPSRDICQRGTSLTIQCQVDSQVTMMFWYRQQPGQSLTLIATANQGSEATYESGFVIDKFPISRPNLTFSTLTVSNMSPEDSSIYLCSVNRGWNTEAFFGQGTRLTVV.

V gene TRBV3-1 (or the pseudogene TRBV3-2) combines with J gene TRBJ1-2, with 9 nucleotides matching TRBD1. This CDR3 has 15 residues. Germline-derived CDR1 and CDR2 are LGHDT and YNNKEL (reference sequence). V shed 5 bases and J 4 bases; nucleotides not matched to a gene: 8. CDR3 residues: CASSKRQGGGYGYTF. For the CDR3, the DNA is TGTGCCAGCAGCAAACGACAGGGGGGCGGCTATGGCTACACCTTC.

In this sample, this clone turned up once. The chain couples TRBV12-3 or TRBV12-4 to TRBJ1-5; possible D gene TRBD1, 6 bases. CDR3 length: 12 residues. The V end lost 2 bases, the J end lost 13 bases, and 12 bases lay between the germline ends. DNA of the CDR3: TGTGCCAGCAGTTTAAGCACAGGGACGCAGCATTTT. This encodes CASSLSTGTQHF.

The CDR3 is CASSIGQGSVEQYF. CDR3 nucleotides: TGTGCCAGTAGTATCGGACAGGGATCAGTCGAGCAGTACTTC. This sequence joins TRBV19 and TRBJ2-7; 8 bases match TRBD1. Germline V gives CDR1 LNHDA, CDR2 SQIVND (reference sequence). The CDR3 contains 14 residues. With 3 bases clipped from V and 6 bases from J, the junction kept 7 bases outside the gene matches.

The V and J genes are TRBV28 and TRBJ2-7; D is undetermined. This CDR3 region has 14 residues. Trimming took off 4 bases at V and 4 bases at J, with 14 bases between the two ends. The V gene's germline CDR1 is MDHEN and CDR2 SYDVKM. The CDR3 is CASSSRGRLYEQYF. CDR3 in DNA: TGTGCCAGCAGTTCCCGTGGCAGGCTTTACGAGCAGTACTTC.